In its sample, the clone carrying this TCR beta chain was seen once. Its matching antigen is unknown. The data derive from a study of somatic mutations in cytotoxic T cells in rheumatoid arthritis. Findings and limits, study-wide: An increase in CD8+ clonality with age was seen in rheumatoid arthritis patients but not in healthy controls. Each of about an eighth of the roughly 60 patients had a largest CD8+ clone that made up more than 20% of CD8+ cells.

Trimming cost V 1 base and J 7 bases, with 14 bases left between them. The CDR3 consists of 14 residues. CDR1 is SEHNR and CDR2 is FQNEAQ in the germline V gene (reference sequence). As processed by the authors: The authors compared patient CD8+ clones larger than 1% against published virus-specific TCRB sequences. Only a few of these clones matched. Profiling relied on immunoSEQ multiplex PCR, and the TCRdb table lists in-frame clones only, not all of them. The V and J calls and the clone size are those of that table, but D and trimming were determined from the DNA. This sample has about 18,000 clones, with around 83% found just once.

The specimen sequenced was CD8+ T cells sorted from blood. The clonotype comes from an adult with rheumatoid arthritis. The genes are TRBV7-9 and TRBJ2-7; the D gene is possibly TRBD2 (6 bases). The CDR3 sequence: CASSLDIGGEEQYF. CDR3 DNA: TGTGCCAGCAGCTTAGATATCGGGGGTGAGGAGCAGTACTTC.